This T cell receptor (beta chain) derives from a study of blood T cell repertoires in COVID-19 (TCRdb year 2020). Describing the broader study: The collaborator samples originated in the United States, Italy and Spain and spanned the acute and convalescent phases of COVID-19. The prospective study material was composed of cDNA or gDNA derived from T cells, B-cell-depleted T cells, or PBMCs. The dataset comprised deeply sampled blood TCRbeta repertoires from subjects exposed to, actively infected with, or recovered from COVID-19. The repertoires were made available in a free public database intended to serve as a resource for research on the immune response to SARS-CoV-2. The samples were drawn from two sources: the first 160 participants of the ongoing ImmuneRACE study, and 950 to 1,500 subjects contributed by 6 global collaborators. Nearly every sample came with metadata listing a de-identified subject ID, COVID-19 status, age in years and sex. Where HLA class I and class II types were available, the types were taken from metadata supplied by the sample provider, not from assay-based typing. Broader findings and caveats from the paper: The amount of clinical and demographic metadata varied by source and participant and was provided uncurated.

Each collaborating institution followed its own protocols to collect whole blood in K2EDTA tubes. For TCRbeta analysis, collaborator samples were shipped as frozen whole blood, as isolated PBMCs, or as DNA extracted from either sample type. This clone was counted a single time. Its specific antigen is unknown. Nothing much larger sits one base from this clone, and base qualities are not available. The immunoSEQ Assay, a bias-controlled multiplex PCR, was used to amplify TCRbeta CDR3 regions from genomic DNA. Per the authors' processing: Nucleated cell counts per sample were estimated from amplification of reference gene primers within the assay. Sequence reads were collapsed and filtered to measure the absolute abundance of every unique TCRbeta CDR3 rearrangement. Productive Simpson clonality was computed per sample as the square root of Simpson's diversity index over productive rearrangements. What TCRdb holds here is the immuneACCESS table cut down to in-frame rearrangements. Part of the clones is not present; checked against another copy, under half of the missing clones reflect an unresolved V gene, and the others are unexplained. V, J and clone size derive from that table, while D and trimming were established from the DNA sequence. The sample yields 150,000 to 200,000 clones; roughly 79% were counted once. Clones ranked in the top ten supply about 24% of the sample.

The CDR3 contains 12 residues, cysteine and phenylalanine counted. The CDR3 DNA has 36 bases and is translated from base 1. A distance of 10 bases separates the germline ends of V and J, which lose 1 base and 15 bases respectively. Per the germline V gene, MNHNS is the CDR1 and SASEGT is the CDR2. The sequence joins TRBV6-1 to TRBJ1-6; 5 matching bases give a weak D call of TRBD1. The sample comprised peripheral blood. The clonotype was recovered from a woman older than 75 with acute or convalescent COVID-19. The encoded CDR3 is CASSEVGGNLHF. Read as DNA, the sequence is TGTGCCAGCAGTGAAGTTGGGGGGAACCTCCACTTT.